This T cell receptor beta chain was found in a study of post-analysis software for immune sequencing data. Study as a whole: Secondary progressive, relapsing-remitting and progressive-relapsing multiple sclerosis were among the included disease courses.

A remark on this clonotype: The antigen is not known.

Built from TCR beta cDNA, the libraries had unique molecular identifiers in them. Once about 0.95 to 10 million T cells were used, roughly 0.5 million cDNA molecules resulted. TCRdb used MiXCR to reprocess the PCR reads, holding one entry per CDR3 protein. The sample includes roughly 570,000 distinct CDR3 sequences, around 34% of them seen just once. Regarding the study as a whole: There was significantly lower normalized Chao1 diversity in multiple sclerosis patients than in controls. Higher frequency in patients than in controls was seen for 5 or 6 TRBV segments, with TRBV5-6, TRBV5-1 and TRBV20-1 among them.

The V gene lost 4 bases and the J gene lost 8 bases, with 14 bases spanning the gap. The CDR3 runs to 13 residues. Germline values: CDR1 MNHEY, CDR2 SVGAGI. This chain links TRBV6-5 with TRBJ1-2; possible D gene TRBD1, 6 bases. Material for sequencing was blood. This sequence was found in a girl aged 2-17 years with multiple sclerosis. The CDR3 nucleotides are TGTGCCAGCAGTTCCACAGGGTGGTTGGGCTACACCTTC. It encodes CASSSTGWLGYTF.